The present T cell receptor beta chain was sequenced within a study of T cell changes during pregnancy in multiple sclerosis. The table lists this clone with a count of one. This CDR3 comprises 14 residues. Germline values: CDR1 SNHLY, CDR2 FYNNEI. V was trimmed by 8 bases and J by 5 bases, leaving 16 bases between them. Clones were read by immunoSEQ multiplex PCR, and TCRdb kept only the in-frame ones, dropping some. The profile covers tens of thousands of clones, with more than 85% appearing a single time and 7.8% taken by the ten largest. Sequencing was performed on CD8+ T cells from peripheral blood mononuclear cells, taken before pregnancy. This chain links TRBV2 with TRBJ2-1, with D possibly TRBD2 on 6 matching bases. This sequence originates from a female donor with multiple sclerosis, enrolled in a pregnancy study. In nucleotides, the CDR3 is TGTGCCAGCGTTAGGGAGGCGACGAACAATGAGCAGTTCTTC. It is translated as CASVREATNNEQFF.